This T cell receptor (beta chain) was identified during a study of human T cells and chemical hapten exposure. The study, taken as a whole, reports: Against controls, expanded TCRs gave rise to significantly more large CDR3 similarity clusters.

Sample time point: pre-sensitization, week 0. The treatment denotes: therapeutic diphenylcyclopropenone sensitization with weekly scalp DPC. At every patch-test visit, blood was drawn before the patch test was applied. A word on this clonotype: The antigen is not known.

CDR3 length: 15 amino acids. V was pared by 3 bases and J by 2 bases, with 8 bases between. From germline, CDR1 is MRHNA and CDR2 SNTAGT. Separate cDNA molecules received unique molecular identifiers, which the library attached to them. TCRdb independently ran MiXCR on the RACE reads; one entry per CDR3 protein. The sample contains fewer than 65,000 distinct CDR3 sequences, roughly 9.9% of which appear only once. Material: whole blood, obtained in connection with sensitization to the hapten diphenylcyclopropenone (DPC). This sequence was found in a middle-aged woman with alopecia areata. Some clones in this sample may be carry-over from other donors' samples. The V call is TRBV6-4, the J call TRBJ2-6; D may be TRBD1 (6 bases). CDR3 in DNA: TGTGCCAGCAGTGAAGGGGGTACTGGGGCCAACGTCCTGACTTTC. It specifies CASSEGGTGANVLTF.